This paragraph reports one TCR beta chain. Its antigen remains unidentified. The data are from a study of CD8 T cells in ankylosing spondylitis. Study observations and caveats: Roughly 8 highly homologous variants made up a TCR beta motif that seemed to typify ankylosing spondylitis blood.

TCRdb fed the 5' RACE reads into MiXCR, producing one record per CDR3 protein. This sample carries tens of thousands of distinct CDR3 sequences, roughly 9% of them seen once, and the ten largest clones take about 31%. The CDR3 totals 10 residues. Trimming left V 6 bases short and J 4 bases short, with 6 bases between. CDR1 and CDR2 from the germline V gene are GTSNPN and SVGIG (reference sequence). Sequences were obtained from blood, either unsorted or a sorted T cell fraction (not recorded which). The J gene is TRBJ1-2, the V gene TRBV30, with D uncertain. This receptor was obtained from a male donor with ankylosing spondylitis. This CDR3 reads CACAPYGYTF. The CDR3 region has the DNA TGTGCCTGCGCCCCCTATGGCTACACCTTC.